Presented here are 2 T cell receptor beta chains from one specimen sequenced in a study of blood T cell repertoires in COVID-19. The table came from immunoSEQ multiplex PCR; TCRdb's copy has only in-frame clones and leaves some out. The sample shows approximately 94,000 clones, about 91% of them seen only once. Material: peripheral blood. These receptors all stem from a human donor in a cohort sampled during active COVID-19.

The chain is built from TRBV6-2 or TRBV6-3 and TRBJ2-4; the D is unclear. Germline V gene lookup returns CDR1 MNHEY and CDR2 SVGEGT. This CDR3 has 14 amino acids. Trimming removed 2 bases at V and 0 bases at J, with 5 bases between. CDR3 in DNA: TGTGCCAGCAGTTACGGAGTAGCCAAAAACATTCAGTACTTC. Amino acids: CASSYGVAKNIQYF.

V and J are TRBV5-4 and TRBJ2-3; TRBD2 aligns across 14 bases. Germline assignment: CDR1 SGHNT and CDR2 YYREEE (reference sequence). The CDR3 runs 17 residues. J lost 2 bases, V lost 4 bases, and 6 bases had no gene match. The CDR3 protein is CASSRPGLAGVTDTQYF. The CDR3, as DNA: TGTGCCAGCAGCCGTCCGGGACTAGCGGGAGTCACAGATACGCAGTATTTT.